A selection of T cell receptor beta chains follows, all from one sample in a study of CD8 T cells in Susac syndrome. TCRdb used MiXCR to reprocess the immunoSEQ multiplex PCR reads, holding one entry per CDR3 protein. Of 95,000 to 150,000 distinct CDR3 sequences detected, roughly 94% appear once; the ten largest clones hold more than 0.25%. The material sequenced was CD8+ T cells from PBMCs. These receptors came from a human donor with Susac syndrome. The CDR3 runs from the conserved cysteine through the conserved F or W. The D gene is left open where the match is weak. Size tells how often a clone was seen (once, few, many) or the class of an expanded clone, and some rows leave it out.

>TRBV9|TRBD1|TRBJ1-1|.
TGTGCCAGCAGCGAACACAGACAGGGAGGTGAGACTGAAGCTTTCTTT
CASSEHRQGGETEAFF
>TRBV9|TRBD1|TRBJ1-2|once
TGTGCCAGCAGCGATCTGGACAGGGGCAACTATGGCTACACCTTC
CASSDLDRGNYGYTF
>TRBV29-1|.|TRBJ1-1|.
TGCAGCGTTTACCGGTCCACTTACACTGAAGCTTTCTTT
CSVYRSTYTEAFF
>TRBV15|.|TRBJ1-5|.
TGTGCCACCAGCAGAGACAGAGAAAGCCAGCCCCAGCATTTT
CATSRDRESQPQHF
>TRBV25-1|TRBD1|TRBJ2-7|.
TGTGCCAGCAGCAAGGACCGGGACAGGGACTACGAGCAGTACTTC
CASSKDRDRDYEQYF
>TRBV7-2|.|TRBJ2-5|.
TGTGCCAGCAGCTTAGAGGTCTGGGAGACCCAGTACTTC
CASSLEVWETQYF
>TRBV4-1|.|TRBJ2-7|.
TGCGCCAGCAGCCAAGTAGGACACCCAGAGCAGTACTTC
CASSQVGHPEQYF
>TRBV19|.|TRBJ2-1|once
TGTGCCAGTAGTATGAGAAGGGAGCAGTTCTTC
CASSMRREQFF
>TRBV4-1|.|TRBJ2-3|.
TGCGCCAGCAGCCAAGATCCCACAGATACGCAGTATTTT
CASSQDPTDTQYF
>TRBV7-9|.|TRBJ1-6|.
TGTGCCAGCAGCTTAGAGGGGGTTCCCTTGGATTCACCCCTCCACTTT
CASSLEGVPLDSPLHF
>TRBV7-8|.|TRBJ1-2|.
TGTGCCAGCAGCCCTGATGGACCCTATGGCTACACCTTC
CASSPDGPYGYTF
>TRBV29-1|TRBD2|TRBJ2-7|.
TGCAGCGTCGTTGGACTAGCGGGGTTCTACGAGCAGTACTTC
CSVVGLAGFYEQYF
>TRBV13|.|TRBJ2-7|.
TGTGCCAGCAGCCCAATAACAGAATCCTACGAGCAGTACTTC
CASSPITESYEQYF
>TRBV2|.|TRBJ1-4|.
TGTGCCAGCAGTGAGCGCGGGAAGAGGAATGAAAAACTGTTTTTT
CASSERGKRNEKLFF
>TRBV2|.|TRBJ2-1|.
TGTGCCAGCACCTTTAATAGCAATGAGCAGTTCTTC
CASTFNSNEQFF
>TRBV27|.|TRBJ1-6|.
TGTGCCAGGGACGGGGGCTCCAATTCACCCCTCCACTTT
CARDGGSNSPLHF
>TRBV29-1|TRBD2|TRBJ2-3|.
TGCAGCGTGGAAGGACTAGCGGGGGGTTCGTCGGATACGCAGTATTTT
CSVEGLAGGSSDTQYF
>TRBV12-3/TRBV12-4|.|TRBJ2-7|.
TGTGCCAGCAGTTTGAGTCGCCGCTCCTACGAGCAGTACTTC
CASSLSRRSYEQYF
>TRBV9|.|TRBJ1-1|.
TGTGCCAGCAGCAGGGACTCGAACACTGAAGCTTTCTTT
CASSRDSNTEAFF
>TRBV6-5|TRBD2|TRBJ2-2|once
TGTGCCAGCAGTTACTCGGTGACTAGCGGGCCCGGGGAGCTGTTTTTT
CASSYSVTSGPGELFF
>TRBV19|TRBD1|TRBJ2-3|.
TGTGCCAGTAGTACCCGGACAGGGGAACGCACAGATACGCAGTATTTT
CASSTRTGERTDTQYF
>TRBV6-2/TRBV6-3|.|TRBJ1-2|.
TGTGCCAGCAGTTTCCCTGACAGCGTCTATGGCTACACCTTC
CASSFPDSVYGYTF
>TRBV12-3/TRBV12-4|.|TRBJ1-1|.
TGTGCCAGCAGTTTAGATGCTGGGCCTGAAGCTTTCTTT
CASSLDAGPEAFF
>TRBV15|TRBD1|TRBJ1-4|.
TGTGCCACCAGCAGGGAGACCGGGGACAGGGGAGAAAAACTGTTTTTT
CATSRETGDRGEKLFF
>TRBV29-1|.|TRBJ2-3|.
TGCAGTTCGACGGGGGGCTACCGCACAGATACGCAGTATTTT
CSSTGGYRTDTQYF